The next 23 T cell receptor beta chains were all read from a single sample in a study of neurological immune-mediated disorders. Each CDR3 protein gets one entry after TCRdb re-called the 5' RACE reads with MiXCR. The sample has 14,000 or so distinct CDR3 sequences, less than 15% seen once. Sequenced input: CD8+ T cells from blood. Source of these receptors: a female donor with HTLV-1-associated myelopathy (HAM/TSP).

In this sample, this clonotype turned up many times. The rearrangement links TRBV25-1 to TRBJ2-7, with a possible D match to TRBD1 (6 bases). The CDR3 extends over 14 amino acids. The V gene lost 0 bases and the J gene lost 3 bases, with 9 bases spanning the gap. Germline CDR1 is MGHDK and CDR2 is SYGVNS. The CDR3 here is CASSEYNRDYEQYF. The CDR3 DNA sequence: TGTGCCAGCAGTGAATATAACAGGGACTACGAGCAGTACTTC.

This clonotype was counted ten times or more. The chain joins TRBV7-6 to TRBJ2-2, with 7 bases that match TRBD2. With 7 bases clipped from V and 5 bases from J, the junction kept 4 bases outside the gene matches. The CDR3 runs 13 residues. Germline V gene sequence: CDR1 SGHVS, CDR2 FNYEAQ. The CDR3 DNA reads TGTGCCAGCACTACTAGCGTGACCGGGGAGCTGTTTTTT. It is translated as CASTTSVTGELFF.

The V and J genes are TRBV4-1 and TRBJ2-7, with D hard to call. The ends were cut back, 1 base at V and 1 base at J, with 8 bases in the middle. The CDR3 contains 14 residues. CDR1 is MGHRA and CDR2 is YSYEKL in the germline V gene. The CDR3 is CASSQVSASYEQYF. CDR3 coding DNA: TGCGCCAGCAGCCAAGTTTCGGCTTCCTACGAGCAGTACTTC.

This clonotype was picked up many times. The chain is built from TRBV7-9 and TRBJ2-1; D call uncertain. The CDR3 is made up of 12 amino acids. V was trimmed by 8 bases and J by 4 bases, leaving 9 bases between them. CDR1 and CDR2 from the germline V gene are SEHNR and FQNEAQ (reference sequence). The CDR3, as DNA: TGTGCCAGCGCCCTTATATACAATGAGCAGTTCTTC. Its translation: CASALIYNEQFF.

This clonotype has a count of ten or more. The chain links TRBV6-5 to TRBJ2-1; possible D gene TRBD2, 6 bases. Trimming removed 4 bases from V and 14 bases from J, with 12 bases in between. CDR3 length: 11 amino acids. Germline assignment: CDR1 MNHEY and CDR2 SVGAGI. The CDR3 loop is CASSSGLEKFF. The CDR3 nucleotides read TGTGCCAGCAGTTCGGGACTCGAGAAGTTCTTC.

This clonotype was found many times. CDR3 nucleotides: TGTGCCAGCAGTTACTCGTTGGAGGGGCCTCGATATGGCTACACCTTC. Its protein is CASSYSLEGPRYGYTF. V and J are TRBV6-2 or TRBV6-3 and TRBJ1-2; TRBD1 is a possible D gene (5 bases). Germline V gives CDR1 MNHEY, CDR2 SVGEGT. V gave up 0 bases and J gave up 5 bases, with 16 bases separating them. The CDR3 runs 16 residues.

The CDR3 region is CASSSTPPGTEGLYEQYF. CDR3 in DNA: TGTGCCAGCAGTTCAACGCCACCTGGGACAGAAGGCCTCTACGAGCAGTACTTC. J is TRBJ2-7 and V is TRBV27; TRBD1 matches at 7 bases. CDR3 length: 18 amino acids. V shed 4 bases, J shed 3 bases, and the junction held 18 bases outside the gene matches. CDR1 is MNHEY, CDR2 SMNVEV, per germline (reference sequence).

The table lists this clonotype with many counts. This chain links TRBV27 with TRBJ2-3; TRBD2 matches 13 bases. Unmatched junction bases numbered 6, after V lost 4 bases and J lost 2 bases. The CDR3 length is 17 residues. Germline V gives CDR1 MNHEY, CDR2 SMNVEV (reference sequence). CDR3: CASSSGTSGAHTDTQYF. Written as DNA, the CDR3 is TGTGCCAGCAGTTCCGGGACTAGCGGGGCCCACACAGATACGCAGTATTTT.

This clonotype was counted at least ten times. Written as DNA, the CDR3 is TGCGCCAGCAGCCTCATAACCTCCCCCGAACCCGGGGAGCTGTTTTTT. Protein sequence: CASSLITSPEPGELFF. V usage is TRBV4-1 and J usage is TRBJ2-2; D not certain. Per germline, CDR1 MGHRA and CDR2 YSYEKL. Trimming removed 4 bases at V and 6 bases at J, with 18 bases between. This CDR3 contains 16 residues.

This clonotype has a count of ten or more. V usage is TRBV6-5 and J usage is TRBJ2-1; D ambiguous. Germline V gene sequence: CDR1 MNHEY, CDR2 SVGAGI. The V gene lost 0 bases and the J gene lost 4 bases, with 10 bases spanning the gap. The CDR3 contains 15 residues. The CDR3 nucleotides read TGTGCCAGCAGTTACTCCGTTTCGTTGTACAATGAGCAGTTCTTC. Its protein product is CASSYSVSLYNEQFF.

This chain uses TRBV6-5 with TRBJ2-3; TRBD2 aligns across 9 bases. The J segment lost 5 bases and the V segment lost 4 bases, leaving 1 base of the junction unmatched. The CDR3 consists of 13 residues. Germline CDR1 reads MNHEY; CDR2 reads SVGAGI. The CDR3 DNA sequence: TGTGCCAGCAGTTCGACTAGCGGAGATACGCAGTATTTT. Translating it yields CASSSTSGDTQYF.

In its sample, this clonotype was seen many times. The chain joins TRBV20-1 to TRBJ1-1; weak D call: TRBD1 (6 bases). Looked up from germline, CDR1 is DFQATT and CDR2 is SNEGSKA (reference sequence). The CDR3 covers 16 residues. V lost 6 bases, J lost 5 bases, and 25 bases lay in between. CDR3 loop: CSAPRLGETGRTEAFF. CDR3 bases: TGCAGTGCCCCCCGACTGGGGGAGACAGGAAGGACTGAAGCTTTCTTT.

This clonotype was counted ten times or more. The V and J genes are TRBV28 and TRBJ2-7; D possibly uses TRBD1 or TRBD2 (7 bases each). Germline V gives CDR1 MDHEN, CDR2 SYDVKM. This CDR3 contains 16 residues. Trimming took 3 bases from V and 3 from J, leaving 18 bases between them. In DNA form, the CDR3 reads TGTGCCAGCAGTTTTCCGACCAGGGGGGGGGGCTACGAGCAGTACTTC. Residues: CASSFPTRGGGYEQYF. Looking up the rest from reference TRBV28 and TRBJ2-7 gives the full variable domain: DVKVTQSSRYLVKRTGEKVFLECVQDMDHENMFWYRQDPGLGLRLIYFSYDVKMKEKGDIPEGYSVSREKKERFSLILESASTNQTSMYLCASSFPTRGGGYEQYFGPGTRLTVT.

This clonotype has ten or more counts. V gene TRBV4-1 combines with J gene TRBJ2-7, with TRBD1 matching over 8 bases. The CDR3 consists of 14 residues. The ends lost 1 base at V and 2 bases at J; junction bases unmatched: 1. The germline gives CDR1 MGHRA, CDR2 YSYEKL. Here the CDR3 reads CASSQADRAYEQYF. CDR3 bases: TGCGCCAGCAGCCAAGCGGACAGGGCCTACGAGCAGTACTTC.

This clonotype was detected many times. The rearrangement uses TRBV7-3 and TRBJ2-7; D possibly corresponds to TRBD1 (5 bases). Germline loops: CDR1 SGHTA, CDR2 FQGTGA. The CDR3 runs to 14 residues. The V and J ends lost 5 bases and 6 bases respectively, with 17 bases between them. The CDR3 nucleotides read TGTGCCAGCAGCCCTTCAGGGTCGTCCCTCGAGCAGTACTTC. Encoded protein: CASSPSGSSLEQYF.

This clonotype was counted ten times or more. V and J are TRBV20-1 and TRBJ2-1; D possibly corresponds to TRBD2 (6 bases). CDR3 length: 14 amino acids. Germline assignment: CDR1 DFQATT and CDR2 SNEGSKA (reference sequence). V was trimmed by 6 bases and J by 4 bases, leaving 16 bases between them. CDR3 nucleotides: TGCAGTGCCCTCATAGGAGGGGATTACAATGAGCAGTTCTTC. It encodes CSALIGGDYNEQFF.

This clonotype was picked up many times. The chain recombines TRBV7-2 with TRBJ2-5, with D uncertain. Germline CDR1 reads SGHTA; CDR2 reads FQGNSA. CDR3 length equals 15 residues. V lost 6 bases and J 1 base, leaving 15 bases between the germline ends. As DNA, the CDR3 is TGTGCCAGCAGTGGAAGCCGGATGGGCCAAGAGACCCAGTACTTC. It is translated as CASSGSRMGQETQYF.

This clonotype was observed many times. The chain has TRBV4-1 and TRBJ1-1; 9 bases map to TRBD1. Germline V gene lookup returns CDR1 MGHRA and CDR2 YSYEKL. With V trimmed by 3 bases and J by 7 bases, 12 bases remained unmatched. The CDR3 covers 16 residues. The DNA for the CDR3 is TGCGCCAGCAGCCACGGAAACAGGGGGCGGACGGGTGAAGCTTTCTTT. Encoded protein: CASSHGNRGRTGEAFF.

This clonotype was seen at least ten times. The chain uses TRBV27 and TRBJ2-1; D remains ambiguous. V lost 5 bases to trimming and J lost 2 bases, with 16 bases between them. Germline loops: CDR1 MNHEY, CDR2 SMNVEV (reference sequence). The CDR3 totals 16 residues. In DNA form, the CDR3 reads TGTGCCAGCAGTCCGTTGTCGGCCCAGCCCTACAATGAGCAGTTCTTC. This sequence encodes CASSPLSAQPYNEQFF.

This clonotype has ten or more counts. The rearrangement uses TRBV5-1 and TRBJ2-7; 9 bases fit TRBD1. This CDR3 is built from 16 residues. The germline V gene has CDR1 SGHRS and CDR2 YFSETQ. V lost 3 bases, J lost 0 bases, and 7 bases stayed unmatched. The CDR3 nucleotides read TGCGCCAGCAGCTACAATCCGGGACAGGGCTCCTACGAGCAGTACTTC. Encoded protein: CASSYNPGQGSYEQYF. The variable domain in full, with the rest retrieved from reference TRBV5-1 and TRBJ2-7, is KAGVTQTPRYLIKTRGQQVTLSCSPISGHRSVSWYQQTPGQGLQFLFEYFSETQRNKGNFPGRFSGRQFSNSRSEMNVSTLELGDSALYLCASSYNPGQGSYEQYFGPGTRLTVT.

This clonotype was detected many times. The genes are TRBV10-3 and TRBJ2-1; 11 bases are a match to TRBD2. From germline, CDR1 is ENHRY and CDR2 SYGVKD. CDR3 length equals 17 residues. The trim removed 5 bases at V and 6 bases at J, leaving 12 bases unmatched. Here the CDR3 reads CAISNSLAGGLTNEQFF. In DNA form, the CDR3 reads TGTGCCATCAGTAATTCCCTAGCGGGGGGCCTCACCAATGAGCAGTTCTTC.

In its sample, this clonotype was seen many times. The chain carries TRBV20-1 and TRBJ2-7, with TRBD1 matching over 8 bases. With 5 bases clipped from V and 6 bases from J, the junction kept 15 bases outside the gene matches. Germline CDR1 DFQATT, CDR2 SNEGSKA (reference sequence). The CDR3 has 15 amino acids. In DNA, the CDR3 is TGCAGTGCTCTAAACGGGACCGACAGGGGAGGCGAGCAGTACTTC. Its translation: CSALNGTDRGGEQYF.

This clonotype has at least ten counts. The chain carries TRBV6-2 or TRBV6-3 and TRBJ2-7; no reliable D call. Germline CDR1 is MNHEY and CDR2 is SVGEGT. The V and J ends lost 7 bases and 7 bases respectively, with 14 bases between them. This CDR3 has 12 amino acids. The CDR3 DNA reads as TGTGCCAGCAACTACCCCAGACAAGAGCAGTACTTC. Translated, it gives CASNYPRQEQYF.